This passage covers 30 T cell receptor beta chains from one sample sequenced in a study of cytomegalovirus exposure and HLA in healthy donors. PCR employed 60 Vbeta and 13 Jbeta primers. The data were produced by immunoSEQ multiplex PCR, yet TCRdb's version contains in-frame clones alone and is incomplete. The table lists about 180,000 clones, around three quarters of them singletons. The specimen was PBMCs. The source of these receptors is a woman in her twenties or thirties in good health and CMV-seronegative.

This chain links TRBV19 with TRBJ2-3; 12 bases fit TRBD2. The CDR3 consists of 16 residues. The V segment lost 4 bases and the J segment 6 bases; nucleotides outside the gene matches: 8. Germline lookup yields CDR1 LNHDA and CDR2 SQIVND (reference sequence). CDR3 residues: CASSTPSGGAGDTQYF. As DNA, the CDR3 is TGTGCCAGTAGTACGCCTAGCGGGGGGGCCGGGGATACGCAGTATTTT.

To note about this clone: Distinct nucleotide sequences in the sample also encode this CDR3. This rearrangement joins TRBV7-2 to TRBJ1-5, with D unclear. The length of the CDR3 is 14 residues. The germline V gene has CDR1 SGHTA and CDR2 FQGNSA. The ends were cut back, 2 bases at V and 2 bases at J, with 7 bases in the middle. The CDR3 region is CASSLRQGNQPQHF. In DNA, the CDR3 is TGTGCCAGCAGCTTACGGCAGGGCAATCAGCCCCAGCATTTT.

The chain combines TRBV29-1 with TRBJ2-1; tentative D call: TRBD2 (6 bases). The CDR3 consists of 14 residues. The V gene's germline CDR1 is SQVTM and CDR2 ANQGSEA. The V gene lost 7 bases and the J gene lost 6 bases, with 19 bases spanning the gap. The CDR3 nucleotides read TGCAGCGGCCCCACGGGGGATAGTGGCAATGAGCAGTTCTTC. Encoded protein: CSGPTGDSGNEQFF.

CDR3 sequence (DNA): TGCGCCAGCAGTCTCCTCGTAGGGAGTTATTCACCCCTCCACTTT. It encodes CASSLLVGSYSPLHF. The rearrangement links TRBV4-1 to TRBJ1-6; D uncertain. This CDR3 is built from 15 residues. Germline assignment: CDR1 MGHRA and CDR2 YSYEKL. V lost 6 bases and J lost 8, with 17 bases in between.

The V gene is TRBV2, the J gene TRBJ2-1, with 10 bases identical to TRBD2. The CDR3 covers 13 residues. Unmatched junction bases numbered 6, after V lost 9 bases and J lost 7 bases. Germline V lookup: CDR1 SNHLY, CDR2 FYNNEI. The CDR3 nucleotides are TGTGCCAGAGGGGGACTAGCGCTAAATGAGCAGTTCTTC. It is translated as CARGGLALNEQFF.

Only a few counts were recorded for this clone. This chain joins TRBV6-1 and TRBJ1-5; weak D call: TRBD1 (5 bases). The V and J ends lost 7 bases and 6 bases respectively, with 13 bases between them. This CDR3 is 13 amino acids long. Germline V gene lookup returns CDR1 MNHNS and CDR2 SASEGT. CDR3 in DNA: TGTGCCAGCATCCCCGGCGGGGGTCAGCCCCAGCATTTT. Translation: CASIPGGGQPQHF.

The J gene is TRBJ1-5, the V gene TRBV6-6; possibly TRBD1 for D (6 bases). This CDR3 contains 13 residues. Germline lookup yields CDR1 MNHNY and CDR2 SVGAGI (reference sequence). With 6 bases removed from V and 5 bases from J, the gap between germline ends came to 11 bases. The CDR3 protein is CASSGTNDQPQHF. Here the CDR3 DNA reads TGTGCCAGCAGCGGGACAAATGATCAGCCCCAGCATTTT.

This clone appeared a few times. V usage is TRBV7-8 and J usage is TRBJ1-1; D is undetermined. Trimming cost V 5 bases and J 1 base, with 14 bases left between them. This CDR3 region has 15 residues. In germline, CDR1 is SGHVS, CDR2 FQNEAQ. The CDR3 DNA reads TGTGCCAGCAGCGGCGGGGTGCGGGGGAACACTGAAGCTTTCTTT. The encoded protein is CASSGGVRGNTEAFF.

This chain links TRBV6-1 with TRBJ2-7, with D possibly being TRBD2 (6 bases). CDR1 is MNHNS, CDR2 SASEGT, per germline. Trimming cost V 4 bases and J 2 bases, with 12 bases left between them. This CDR3 comprises 14 residues. Here the CDR3 reads CASSGGVPPYEQYF. The DNA of the CDR3 is TGTGCCAGCAGTGGGGGGGTTCCTCCCTACGAGCAGTACTTC.

V usage is TRBV12-5 and J usage is TRBJ2-7, with no clear D. Germline V gives CDR1 LGHNT, CDR2 FRNRAP. This CDR3 is 16 amino acids long. V was clipped by 4 bases and J by 3 bases, with 19 bases between them. The CDR3 DNA reads as TGTGCTAGTGGTTCCACAATGGGCAGGCCGCACTACGAGCAGTACTTC. It codes for CASGSTMGRPHYEQYF.

This chain joins TRBV2 and TRBJ1-1, with TRBD1 matching 11 bases. The V and J ends lost 7 bases and 6 bases, in that order; junction bases with no gene match: 4. This CDR3 contains 13 residues. Germline-derived CDR1 and CDR2 are SNHLY and FYNNEI. The CDR3 region is CASTGTGGPEAFF. In DNA form, the CDR3 reads TGTGCCAGCACAGGGACAGGGGGTCCTGAAGCTTTCTTT.

The rearrangement links TRBV4-1 to TRBJ1-3; D may be TRBD1 (5 bases). This CDR3 comprises 17 residues. V dropped 4 bases and J dropped 0 bases, with 16 bases sitting between them. Germline CDR1 MGHRA, CDR2 YSYEKL. The CDR3 DNA reads TGCGCCAGCAGCCCCTCCCTGGGGGGACTCTCTGGAAACACCATATATTTT. This codes for CASSPSLGGLSGNTIYF.

V usage is TRBV13 and J usage is TRBJ1-6, with 7 bases fitting TRBD1. Germline V lookup: CDR1 PRHDT, CDR2 FYEKMQ (reference sequence). Trimming at V came to 5 bases and at J to 13 bases, leaving 11 bases not matched to a gene. The length of the CDR3 is 14 residues. CDR3 DNA: TGTGCCAGCAGCCGACAGCTGACAGGGTTGCCCCTCCACTTT. It codes for CASSRQLTGLPLHF.

The chain employs TRBV7-6 and TRBJ2-5, with a possible D match to TRBD1 (6 bases). V was trimmed by 3 bases and J by 4 bases, leaving 12 bases between them. Germline lookup yields CDR1 SGHVS and CDR2 FNYEAQ. The CDR3 totals 14 residues. The CDR3 sequence: CASSLDQGPETQYF. The CDR3 region has the DNA TGTGCCAGCAGCTTGGATCAGGGGCCAGAGACCCAGTACTTC.

CDR3 loop: CASSPLQAAYEQYF. CDR3 DNA sequence: TGTGCCAGCTCACCACTCCAAGCGGCCTACGAGCAGTACTTC. V and J are TRBV18 and TRBJ2-7; D may be TRBD2 (5 bases). V was trimmed by 1 base and J by 2 bases, leaving 9 bases between them. This CDR3 is built from 14 residues. Germline CDR1 is KGHSH and CDR2 is LQKENI.

The chain combines TRBV4-3 with TRBJ2-2; D might be TRBD2 (6 bases). V was shortened by 4 bases and J by 7 bases, with 25 bases between the two germline ends. This CDR3 comprises 18 residues. Germline lookup yields CDR1 LGHNA and CDR2 YSLEER. CDR3 sequence (DNA): TGCGCCAGCAGCCCTACCTCCGCCGGAGGGGAAGGGGTCGGGGAGCTGTTTTTT. Protein sequence: CASSPTSAGGEGVGELFF.

This clone was picked up one time. V and J are TRBV16 and TRBJ1-2; D is perhaps TRBD1 (6 bases). Germline V lookup: CDR1 KGHSY, CDR2 FQNENV. There are 15 residues in the CDR3. Trimming pared 2 bases from V and 4 bases from J, leaving 14 bases between. This CDR3 reads CASSQNRAQGYGYTF. The CDR3, as DNA: TGTGCCAGCAGCCAAAACAGGGCCCAAGGCTATGGCTACACCTTC.

The chain recombines TRBV5-1 with TRBJ2-3, with 7 bases lining up with TRBD1. V lost 4 bases and J lost 2; bases outside the gene matches: 4. The CDR3 is 14 residues long. Germline CDR1 SGHRS, CDR2 YFSETQ. The CDR3 coding sequence is TGCGCCAGCAGCCCCCAGGGGGACACAGATACGCAGTATTTT. Translation: CASSPQGDTDTQYF. Full variable domain (rest looked up from reference TRBV5-1 and TRBJ2-3): KAGVTQTPRYLIKTRGQQVTLSCSPISGHRSVSWYQQTPGQGLQFLFEYFSETQRNKGNFPGRFSGRQFSNSRSEMNVSTLELGDSALYLCASSPQGDTDTQYFGPGTRLTVL.

The chain is built from TRBV6-5 and TRBJ2-3, with D possibly being TRBD1 (5 bases). The CDR3 has 16 residues. Deletions cut 0 bases from V and 1 base from J, with 11 bases between. Germline assignment: CDR1 MNHEY and CDR2 SVGAGI. The CDR3 bases are TGTGCCAGCAGTTACTCGAGTGGGGCAGGCACAGATACGCAGTATTTT. Translation gives CASSYSSGAGTDTQYF.

The chain carries TRBV4-2 and TRBJ2-7; weak D call: TRBD2 (7 bases). The ends were cut back, 5 bases at V and 1 base at J, with 18 bases in the middle. The V gene's germline CDR1 is LGHNA and CDR2 YNFKEQ. This CDR3 comprises 16 residues. In nucleotides, the CDR3 is TGTGCCAGCAGCGAAGCTAGGGGGGGGGCATCCTACGAGCAGTACTTC. Its protein product is CASSEARGGASYEQYF.

The chain joins TRBV30 to TRBJ2-3, with D perhaps TRBD2 (6 bases). Trimming left V 2 bases short and J 6 bases short, with 12 bases between. Germline V gene sequence: CDR1 GTSNPN, CDR2 SVGIG (reference sequence). This CDR3 is built from 13 residues. The CDR3 DNA sequence: TGTGCCTGGAGTACCCCCGCGGGGGATACGCAGTATTTT. This gives the protein CAWSTPAGDTQYF. Combining the CDR3 with reference TRBV30 and TRBJ2-3 gives the whole variable domain SQTIHQWPATLVQPVGSPLSLECTVEGTSNPNLYWYRQAAGRGLQLLFYSVGIGQISSEVPQNLSASRPQDRQFILSSKKLLLSDSGFYLCAWSTPAGDTQYFGPGTRLTVL.

This rearrangement joins TRBV6-5 to TRBJ1-2, with TRBD1 matching over 7 bases. V shed 2 bases and J 3 bases; nucleotides not matched to a gene: 9. The CDR3 length is 16 residues. Germline V gene lookup returns CDR1 MNHEY and CDR2 SVGAGI. The CDR3 sequence is CASSYRPETGDYGYTF. CDR3 sequence (DNA): TGTGCCAGCAGTTACCGACCCGAAACAGGGGACTATGGCTACACCTTC.

This chain uses TRBV7-9 with TRBJ1-1, with TRBD1 matching 7 bases. Germline V gene lookup returns CDR1 SEHNR and CDR2 FQNEAQ (reference sequence). V shed 5 bases, J shed 6 bases, and the junction held 6 bases outside the gene matches. The CDR3 consists of 13 residues. CDR3 nucleotide sequence: TGTGCCAGCAGCGCCCAGGGGGGCGCTGAAGCTTTCTTT. Protein: CASSAQGGAEAFF. Using reference TRBV7-9 and TRBJ1-1 for the parts outside the CDR3, the full variable domain is DTGVSQNPRHKITKRGQNVTFRCDPISEHNRLYWYRQTLGQGPEFLTYFQNEAQLEKSRLLSDRFSAERPKGSFSTLEIQRTEQGDSAMYLCASSAQGGAEAFFGQGTRLTVV.

The chain links TRBV29-1 to TRBJ1-2, with a possible D match to TRBD1 (6 bases). CDR3 length equals 14 residues. Germline assignment: CDR1 SQVTM and CDR2 ANQGSEA. The germline V and J ends were trimmed by 4 bases and 1 base, with 13 bases remaining between them. The CDR3 spells CSVVDAGVNYGYTF. The CDR3 DNA reads as TGCAGCGTTGTTGATGCAGGGGTTAACTATGGCTACACCTTC.

The chain has TRBV5-1 and TRBJ1-4, with no clear D. V gave up 1 base and J gave up 3 bases, with 16 bases separating them. Germline loops: CDR1 SGHRS, CDR2 YFSETQ. The CDR3 loop spans 17 amino acids. The CDR3 region is CASSLIPGSVANEKLFF. DNA of the CDR3: TGCGCCAGCAGCTTGATTCCGGGATCGGTTGCTAATGAAAAACTGTTTTTT.

This clone showed up just a few times. The chain joins TRBV6-5 to TRBJ1-5; no firm D call. Germline V gene sequence: CDR1 MNHEY, CDR2 SVGAGI. Trimming removed 0 bases from V and 2 bases from J, with 8 bases in between. The length of the CDR3 is 15 residues. CDR3 amino acids: CASSYSSGGNQPQHF. As DNA, the CDR3 is TGTGCCAGCAGTTACTCGTCCGGGGGCAATCAGCCCCAGCATTTT.

The chain has TRBV5-1 and TRBJ2-7; the D gene is possibly TRBD1 (5 bases). This CDR3 has 13 amino acids. The V and J ends lost 0 bases and 3 bases respectively, with 7 bases between them. Looked up from germline, CDR1 is SGHRS and CDR2 is YFSETQ. The chain's CDR3 is CASSLGQSYEQYF. In nucleotides, the CDR3 is TGCGCCAGCAGCTTGGGACAGAGCTACGAGCAGTACTTC.

V usage is TRBV9 and J usage is TRBJ2-3; D may be TRBD2 (7 bases). The length of the CDR3 is 16 residues. Trimming removed 0 bases from V and 4 bases from J, with 15 bases in between. Germline-derived CDR1 and CDR2 are SGDLS and YYNGEE. CDR3 in amino acids: CASSVEVGGRPDTQYF. In DNA, the CDR3 is TGTGCCAGCAGCGTAGAGGTGGGGGGGCGGCCAGATACGCAGTATTTT.

V usage is TRBV6-4 and J usage is TRBJ1-1; D is possibly TRBD1 (6 bases). The CDR3 runs to 13 residues. CDR1 and CDR2 from the germline V gene are MRHNA and SNTAGT. V shed 5 bases and J shed 1 base, with 8 bases lying between them. CDR3 nucleotide sequence: TGTGCCAGCAGTCAGACAGGGAACACTGAAGCTTTCTTT. Its protein product is CASSQTGNTEAFF.

V gene TRBV7-3 combines with J gene TRBJ1-1; TRBD1 aligns across 7 bases. Trimming took 6 bases from V and 3 from J; bases not matched to a gene: 10. CDR3 size: 15 residues. Germline CDR1 and CDR2: SGHTA and FQGTGA. CDR3 coding DNA: TGTGCCAGCAGACCTGGACAGGCTTGGGACACTGAAGCTTTCTTT. Amino acids: CASRPGQAWDTEAFF.